The 22 T cell receptor beta chains below all came from one sample that was sequenced in a study of blood T cell repertoires in COVID-19. Here immunoSEQ multiplex PCR was the method, and the copy in TCRdb shows in-frame clones only, minus some. The sample consists of about 160,000 clones, 82% of them appearing once. The sequenced sample was peripheral blood. The receptors shown here come from a woman aged 35 to 49 with COVID-19, enrolled during active disease.

The chain combines TRBV30 with TRBJ2-5; 8 bases align to TRBD2. V gave up 6 bases and J gave up 1 base; unmatched junction bases: 4. The CDR3 covers 13 residues. CDR1 is GTSNPN and CDR2 is SVGIG in the germline V gene (reference sequence). The CDR3 DNA follows: TGTGCCTGCAGCGGGAGTTTCCAAGAGACCCAGTACTTC. Protein sequence: CACSGSFQETQYF.

The chain recombines TRBV27 with TRBJ2-1, with 15 bases fitting TRBD2. V dropped 10 bases and J dropped 7; count of bases not matched to a gene: 8. The germline V gene encodes CDR1 MNHEY and CDR2 SMNVEV (reference sequence). CDR3 size: 15 residues. Here the CDR3 reads CAISEGTSGRNEQFF. The CDR3 nucleotides are TGTGCCATCTCCGAGGGGACTAGCGGGAGGAATGAGCAGTTCTTC.

There are a few counts of this clone. The gene calls are TRBV18 and TRBJ2-5; the D is unclear. V lost 6 bases and J 1 base, leaving 9 bases between the germline ends. The CDR3 is made up of 13 amino acids. Germline CDR1 KGHSH, CDR2 LQKENI. The CDR3 sequence: CASSPPIQETQYF. As DNA, the CDR3 is TGTGCCAGCTCCCCCCCCATCCAAGAGACCCAGTACTTC.

The table lists this clone with a count of one. The chain uses TRBV10-2 and TRBJ1-2, with TRBD1 identical over 8 bases. Germline V gene sequence: CDR1 WSHSY, CDR2 SAAADI. CDR3 length equals 13 residues. The V gene end was trimmed by 7 bases and the J gene end by 2 bases; junction bases not matched to a gene: 3. The CDR3 protein is CASTGGTNYGYTF. In DNA, the CDR3 is TGCGCCAGCACAGGGGGCACGAACTATGGCTACACCTTC.

The genes are TRBV27 and TRBJ2-3; 7 bases are shared with TRBD2. Looked up from germline, CDR1 is MNHEY and CDR2 is SMNVEV (reference sequence). The CDR3 is 16 residues long. V was clipped by 6 bases and J by 2 bases; unmatched bases: 11. The CDR3 region is CASRETSMAPTDTQYF. The CDR3 nucleotides read TGTGCCAGCAGGGAGACTAGCATGGCCCCCACAGATACGCAGTATTTT.

In this sample, this clone turned up a few times. The V and J genes are TRBV5-4 and TRBJ2-5, with D perhaps matching TRBD1 (6 bases). Germline V lookup: CDR1 SGHNT, CDR2 YYREEE (reference sequence). The CDR3 consists of 15 residues. Trimming took 7 bases from V and 0 from J, leaving 16 bases between them. The CDR3 reads CASGALGHYQETQYF. CDR3 nucleotide sequence: TGTGCCAGCGGCGCCTTGGGACACTACCAAGAGACCCAGTACTTC.

The chain links TRBV4-1 to TRBJ1-4; 11 nucleotides line up with TRBD1. The CDR3 sequence is 16 residues long. V lost 6 bases, J lost 9 bases, and 12 bases stayed unmatched. Per the germline V gene, CDR1 is MGHRA and CDR2 is YSYEKL. This CDR3 is CASSITPGDRGKKLFF. CDR3 coding DNA: TGCGCCAGCAGTATTACCCCGGGGGACAGGGGGAAAAAACTGTTTTTT.

The J gene is TRBJ2-1, the V gene TRBV11-3; 7 nucleotides agree with TRBD2. CDR3 length: 15 residues. Trimming took 5 bases from V and 2 from J; bases not matched to a gene: 6. Germline values: CDR1 SGHNT, CDR2 YENEEA. The DNA for the CDR3 is TGTGCCAGCAGCCGAAGCGGGATCCCCTACAATGAGCAGTTCTTC. Residues: CASSRSGIPYNEQFF.

The chain combines TRBV27 with TRBJ2-1, with 10 bases aligning to TRBD1. Trimming cost V 3 bases and J 3 bases; bases outside gene matches: 5. The CDR3 covers 16 residues. Germline V gives CDR1 MNHEY, CDR2 SMNVEV (reference sequence). The CDR3 here is CASSFETGGNYNEQFF. Here the CDR3 DNA reads TGTGCCAGCAGTTTCGAGACAGGGGGCAACTACAATGAGCAGTTCTTC.

The chain carries TRBV6-5 and TRBJ2-6, with no clear D. V was shortened by 6 bases and J by 4 bases, with 13 bases between the two germline ends. Germline V lookup: CDR1 MNHEY, CDR2 SVGAGI. CDR3 size: 15 residues. Written as DNA, the CDR3 is TGTGCCAGCAGCCCACTCCCCTACGGGGCCAACGTCCTGACTTTC. It yields the protein CASSPLPYGANVLTF.

The gene calls are TRBV30 and TRBJ1-2; TRBD1 aligns across 10 bases. The V gene's germline CDR1 is GTSNPN and CDR2 SVGIG (reference sequence). J gave up 3 bases and V 3 bases, and 7 bases lay outside the gene matches. The CDR3 is 15 amino acids. This chain's CDR3 is CAWSDGQGGHYGYTF. The CDR3 DNA is TGTGCCTGGAGCGATGGACAGGGGGGGCACTATGGCTACACCTTC.

This clone occurred a few times. The chain recombines TRBV30 with TRBJ1-5, with a possible D match to TRBD1 (5 bases). V lost 3 bases and J lost 3, with 12 bases in between. Germline assignment: CDR1 GTSNPN and CDR2 SVGIG (reference sequence). There are 14 residues in the CDR3. CDR3 DNA: TGTGCCTGGAGGCAGGGTAACAACAATCAGCCCCAGCATTTT. It codes for CAWRQGNNNQPQHF.

This clone came up a few times. The gene calls are TRBV30 and TRBJ1-4; TRBD1 might be the D (5 bases). The germline V gene has CDR1 GTSNPN and CDR2 SVGIG (reference sequence). CDR3 size: 15 residues. V was shortened by 4 bases and J by 6 bases, with 18 bases between the two germline ends. The CDR3 sequence is CAWTDGGQGDEKLFF. CDR3 nucleotides: TGTGCCTGGACGGACGGTGGGCAAGGGGATGAAAAACTGTTTTTT.

A word on this clone: Other DNA sequences from this sample encode an identical CDR3 as well. The rearrangement joins TRBV9 to TRBJ2-5, with D perhaps matching TRBD2 (5 bases). V lost 3 bases and J lost 4, with 13 bases in between. CDR1 SGDLS and CDR2 YYNGEE come from the germline V gene. This CDR3 has 14 residues. The CDR3 DNA reads TGTGCCAGCAGCGCAACCGGAGGTGGAGAGACCCAGTACTTC. This encodes CASSATGGGETQYF.

The chain carries TRBV27 and TRBJ2-1, with a possible D match to TRBD1 (6 bases). Per germline, CDR1 MNHEY and CDR2 SMNVEV (reference sequence). The CDR3 consists of 12 residues. With 5 bases removed from V and 9 bases from J, the gap between germline ends came to 11 bases. As DNA, the CDR3 is TGTGCCAGCAGTCCACTACAGGGTGAGCAGTTCTTC. Translated: CASSPLQGEQFF.

The chain employs TRBV4-1 and TRBJ2-3; tentatively, D is TRBD2 (7 bases). Trimming left V 0 bases short and J 4 bases short, with 11 bases between. This CDR3 is 15 amino acids long. Germline-derived CDR1 and CDR2 are MGHRA and YSYEKL. The CDR3: CASSQDGGGADTQYF. The CDR3 DNA follows: TGCGCCAGCAGCCAAGACGGCGGGGGCGCAGATACGCAGTATTTT.

This chain connects TRBV27 to TRBJ2-5; possibly TRBD2 for D (5 bases). This CDR3 is 14 amino acids long. V lost 3 bases and J 2 bases, leaving 10 bases between the germline ends. The germline V gene has CDR1 MNHEY and CDR2 SMNVEV (reference sequence). CDR3 amino acids: CASSFGVQQETQYF. Here the CDR3 DNA reads TGTGCCAGCAGTTTCGGGGTACAACAAGAGACCCAGTACTTC.

This sequence joins TRBV13 and TRBJ2-7; D remains ambiguous. The CDR3 has 12 residues. The germline V and J ends were trimmed by 1 base and 1 base, with 2 bases remaining between them. Germline CDR1 is PRHDT and CDR2 is FYEKMQ (reference sequence). CDR3 loop: CASSLASYEQYF. CDR3 sequence (DNA): TGTGCCAGCAGCTTAGCGTCCTACGAGCAGTACTTC. The full variable domain, its missing parts supplied by reference TRBV13 and TRBJ2-7, is AAGVIQSPRHLIKEKRETATLKCYPIPRHDTVYWYQQGPGQDPQFLISFYEKMQSDKGSIPDRFSAQQFSDYHSELNMSSLELGDSALYFCASSLASYEQYFGPGTRLTVT.

This clone was counted between two and nine times. The chain combines TRBV18 with TRBJ1-3; TRBD1 matches 8 bases. This CDR3 contains 14 residues. V shed 5 bases, J shed 2 bases, and the junction held 2 bases outside the gene matches. The germline V gene encodes CDR1 KGHSH and CDR2 LQKENI. The CDR3 DNA reads TGTGCCAGCTCAAAGGACAGGGCTGGAAACACCATATATTTT. This sequence encodes CASSKDRAGNTIYF.

The chain is built from TRBV5-1 and TRBJ1-2; no firm D call. The V end was cut by 0 bases, the J end by 6 bases, with 15 bases between. The CDR3 length is 15 residues. Germline V gene data show CDR1 as SGHRS and CDR2 as YFSETQ. CDR3 sequence reads: CASSLGTGSLNGYTF. The DNA of the CDR3 is TGCGCCAGCAGCTTGGGTACGGGATCCTTGAATGGCTACACCTTC.

This clone has a handful of counts. This chain connects TRBV3-1 (or the pseudogene TRBV3-2) to TRBJ2-7; 11 nucleotides agree with TRBD2. Germline lookup yields CDR1 LGHDT and CDR2 YNNKEL (reference sequence). The CDR3 is 17 amino acids. The J segment lost 4 bases and the V segment lost 6 bases, leaving 14 bases of the junction unmatched. The CDR3 loop reads CASSPGVAGGPGYEQYF. Written as DNA, the CDR3 is TGTGCCAGCAGTCCCGGCGTAGCGGGAGGGCCGGGGTACGAGCAGTACTTC.

This chain joins TRBV4-1 and TRBJ1-5; 9 bases are shared with TRBD1. V shed 4 bases and J 4 bases; nucleotides not matched to a gene: 8. CDR3 length equals 16 residues. Germline V CDR1 and CDR2: MGHRA, YSYEKL. The CDR3 reads CASSRGWTGENQPQHF. The CDR3 bases are TGCGCCAGCAGCCGAGGTTGGACAGGGGAGAATCAGCCCCAGCATTTT.